These T cell receptor beta chains were read from a single sample in a study of OX40 agonist ivuxolimab in advanced cancers. The protocol was immunoSEQ multiplex PCR, while the TCRdb copy is restricted to in-frame clones and leaves out a portion. The sample holds around 60,000 clones; approximately 90% are singletons and the top ten take roughly 0.67%. The source material was CD4+ or CD8+ T cells sorted from blood, sampled in a trial of the OX40 agonist ivuxolimab. These receptors all come from an adult with an advanced solid tumor such as melanoma, head and neck, liver or kidney cancer. Each CDR3 is given with its conserved first and last residue. A D gene is named only where the DNA matches it firmly. Clone size, where shown, is once, few, many, or a class for clones that have expanded.

j_gene: TRBJ2-7; abundance: -; d_gene: TRBD1; v_gene: TRBV7-9; len: 14; CDR3nt: TGTGCCAGCAGCTTAAGCCAGGGGGCTTACGAGCAGTACTTC; CDR3aa: CASSLSQGAYEQYF
j_gene: TRBJ2-7; abundance: -; d_gene: -; v_gene: TRBV7-2; len: 13; CDR3nt: TGTGCCAGCAGCTTACCTACAGCCTACGAGCAGTACTTC; CDR3aa: CASSLPTAYEQYF
j_gene: TRBJ2-1; abundance: -; d_gene: -; v_gene: TRBV18; len: 15; CDR3nt: TGTGCCAGCTCCCCACCCCAGGGAAACGATGGTGAGCAGTTCTTC; CDR3aa: CASSPPQGNDGEQFF
j_gene: TRBJ2-3; abundance: -; d_gene: TRBD2; v_gene: TRBV7-2; len: 18; CDR3nt: TGTGCCAGCAGCCGTGATGGGCCGCGGGAGGGCCGGTCAGATACGCAGTATTTT; CDR3aa: CASSRDGPREGRSDTQYF
j_gene: TRBJ1-3; abundance: -; d_gene: -; v_gene: TRBV10-1; len: 14; CDR3nt: TGCGCCAGCAGCCGCGGACAGACGGGAAACACCATATATTTT; CDR3aa: CASSRGQTGNTIYF
j_gene: TRBJ2-1; abundance: -; d_gene: -; v_gene: TRBV29-1; len: 15; CDR3nt: TGCAGCGTTGAAGACTGGCGGGAATCCTACAATGAGCAGTTCTTC; CDR3aa: CSVEDWRESYNEQFF
j_gene: TRBJ1-1; abundance: once; d_gene: -; v_gene: TRBV19; len: 13; CDR3nt: TGTGCCTCCAGCCAGGCGGAGAACACTGAAGCTTTCTTT; CDR3aa: CASSQAENTEAFF
j_gene: TRBJ1-1; abundance: -; d_gene: TRBD1; v_gene: TRBV5-6; len: 17; CDR3nt: TGTGCCAGCAGCTTGAGGGTGACAGGGGAGGAGAACACTGAAGCTTTCTTT; CDR3aa: CASSLRVTGEENTEAFF
j_gene: TRBJ2-5; abundance: -; d_gene: -; v_gene: TRBV19; len: 13; CDR3nt: TGTGCCAGTAGTATGAACAGAGAAGAGACCCAGTACTTC; CDR3aa: CASSMNREETQYF
j_gene: TRBJ2-3; abundance: -; d_gene: TRBD2; v_gene: TRBV7-3; len: 18; CDR3nt: TGTGCCAGCAGCTTATCCTTGACTAGCGGGAGGAGCACAGATACGCAGTATTTT; CDR3aa: CASSLSLTSGRSTDTQYF
j_gene: TRBJ2-2; abundance: -; d_gene: -; v_gene: TRBV9; len: 12; CDR3nt: TGTGCCAGCAGCGTATGGGGCGGGGAGCTGTTTTTT; CDR3aa: CASSVWGGELFF
j_gene: TRBJ2-7; abundance: -; d_gene: TRBD1; v_gene: TRBV27; len: 15; CDR3nt: TGTGCCAGCAGTTTATTTAGGGACAGCTCCTACGAGCAGTACTTC; CDR3aa: CASSLFRDSSYEQYF
j_gene: TRBJ1-5; abundance: -; d_gene: TRBD1; v_gene: TRBV10-2; len: 14; CDR3nt: TGCGCCAGCCGTCTACAGGGGGCCAATCAGCCCCAGCATTTT; CDR3aa: CASRLQGANQPQHF
j_gene: TRBJ1-2; abundance: -; d_gene: -; v_gene: TRBV28; len: 13; CDR3nt: TGTGCCAGCAGCTCCGGGACGGCCTGGGGCTACACCTTC; CDR3aa: CASSSGTAWGYTF
j_gene: TRBJ1-3; abundance: -; d_gene: -; v_gene: TRBV5-1; len: 14; CDR3nt: TGCGCCAGCAGCTTGGTAGGCTCTGGAAACACCATATATTTT; CDR3aa: CASSLVGSGNTIYF
j_gene: TRBJ2-6; abundance: -; d_gene: -; v_gene: TRBV6-1; len: 14; CDR3nt: TGTGCCAGCCGGAGATCCGCTGGGGCCAACGTCCTGACTTTC; CDR3aa: CASRRSAGANVLTF
j_gene: TRBJ2-7; abundance: once; d_gene: -; v_gene: TRBV7-9; len: 14; CDR3nt: TGTGCCAGCAGTCCCGTCGGGGGATCCTACGAGCAGTACTTC; CDR3aa: CASSPVGGSYEQYF